Sequencing of this T cell receptor beta chain was carried out in a study of blood T cell repertoires in COVID-19. Only one count was recorded for this clone. Seattle participants joined during active infection and were tracked over time. Germline values: CDR1 LGHNA, CDR2 YSLEER. V dropped 0 bases and J dropped 0 bases, with 12 bases sitting between them. This CDR3 region has 16 residues. Data came from immunoSEQ multiplex PCR; TCRdb stores just in-frame clones and leaves some out. The sample consists of 350,000 to 400,000 clones, about 90% of them appearing once. This receptor was obtained from a woman in her 30s with COVID-19, enrolled during active disease. The specimen was peripheral blood. This chain joins TRBV4-3 and TRBJ2-7, with a possible D match to TRBD1 (5 bases). The DNA of the CDR3 is TGCGCCAGCAGCCAAGATTTAGGGGCGAGCTCCTACGAGCAGTACGTC. It codes for CASSQDLGASSYEQYV.